The 5 T cell receptor beta chains below were found in one sample sequenced in a study of control samples from healthy donors and cancer patients. Profiling relied on immunoSEQ multiplex PCR, and the TCRdb table lists in-frame clones only, not all of them. Of approximately 150,000 clones listed, around 92% are singletons. The sample taken for sequencing was PBMCs. These receptors were collected from a man aged 50-59 years with head and neck cancer.

This clone appeared once. This rearrangement joins TRBV4-2 to TRBJ2-2; 9 nucleotides align to TRBD2. Germline V lookup: CDR1 LGHNA, CDR2 YNFKEQ. The CDR3 length is 19 residues. The trim removed 0 bases at V and 3 bases at J, leaving 11 bases unmatched. The CDR3 DNA follows: TGTGCCAGCAGCCAAGATAGTCGGCTAGCGGGAAGAGACACCGGGGAGCTGTTTTTT. This translates into CASSQDSRLAGRDTGELFF.

The V and J genes are TRBV28 and TRBJ1-2, with D possibly being TRBD1 (6 bases). Trimming took off 3 bases at V and 4 bases at J, with 12 bases between the two ends. Germline CDR1 reads MDHEN; CDR2 reads SYDVKM. CDR3 length: 14 amino acids. The CDR3: CASSLGAVTYGYTF. CDR3 bases: TGTGCCAGCAGTTTGGGGGCAGTTACCTATGGCTACACCTTC.

The chain recombines TRBV12-3 or TRBV12-4 with TRBJ2-1; perhaps TRBD2 as D (6 bases). This CDR3 comprises 13 residues. Trimming cost V 4 bases and J 8 bases, with 12 bases left between them. The CDR3 loop reads CASSSSSVHEQFF. CDR3 DNA: TGTGCCAGCAGTTCCTCTAGCGTCCATGAGCAGTTCTTC.

The chain combines TRBV29-1 with TRBJ2-5; D might be TRBD2 (5 bases). Trimming shortened V by 4 bases and J by 0 bases, and 9 bases separated the two germline ends. CDR1 is SQVTM, CDR2 ANQGSEA, per germline. The CDR3 runs to 13 residues. Written as DNA, the CDR3 is TGCAGCGTTGCCCCGGGGTACCAAGAGACCCAGTACTTC. Translating gives CSVAPGYQETQYF.

This chain joins TRBV12-3 or TRBV12-4 and TRBJ1-5; no firm D call. The length of the CDR3 is 13 residues. Deletions cut 4 bases from V and 6 bases from J, with 10 bases between. The CDR3 region has the DNA TGTGCCAGCAGTTGGACCCCTGGTCAGCCCCAGCATTTT. Translated: CASSWTPGQPQHF.